The rows below give T cell receptor beta chains drawn from one sample of a study of beta chain features in type 1 diabetes. Sequenced by immunoSEQ multiplex PCR; TCRdb stores in-frame clones only, minus some. Of approximately 250,000 clones in the sample, over 12% were seen once. Sequenced: naive CD4+ T cells from blood. The receptors derive from a woman between 40 and 55 years old in good health. Each CDR3 is given with its conserved first and last residue.

cdr3_length,v_call,j_call,cdr3_aa
14,TRBV5-6,TRBJ2-1,CASSSGEYRGEQFF
15,TRBV4-3,TRBJ2-3,CASSQDRVPTDTQYF
15,TRBV2,TRBJ2-1,CASSRTGGAAGEQFF
15,TRBV5-1,TRBJ1-1,CASSPRMDSSTEAFF
16,TRBV5-1,TRBJ2-3,CASSAQTGAYTDTQYF
15,TRBV5-1,TRBJ1-5,CASSIGQGARQPQHF
16,TRBV7-9,TRBJ2-1,CASSSELGGGFNEQFF
17,TRBV7-2,TRBJ1-5,CASSRGGAGGLNQPQHF
13,TRBV19,TRBJ2-3,CATRGFSTDTQYF
12,TRBV10-3,TRBJ2-7,CAIRKQGYEQYF
14,TRBV27,TRBJ2-1,CASSSGGPNNEQFF
15,TRBV18,TRBJ1-5,CASSRDSLSNQPQHF
15,TRBV9,TRBJ1-4,CASTPRAGGIGKLFF
16,TRBV5-1,TRBJ2-7,CASSYRTGRSSYEQYF
14,TRBV5-1,TRBJ1-3,CASSLVPAEQTIYF
16,TRBV6-5,TRBJ1-1,CASSYSLQGAKAEAFF
15,TRBV15,TRBJ1-5,CATSSQNRVNQPQHF
14,TRBV19,TRBJ2-7,CASSGGYNSYEQYF
15,TRBV11-2,TRBJ2-6,CASSYRPGQSNVLTF
15,TRBV29-1,TRBJ2-3,CSVVLAGGLTDTQYF
15,TRBV5-1,TRBJ1-1,CASSLGQILNTEAFF
17,TRBV2,TRBJ2-3,CASSEEWLAGSTDTQYF
15,TRBV21-1,TRBJ2-5,CASSKARGDQETQYF
15,TRBV27,TRBJ1-5,CASSQTGVPNQPQHF
15,TRBV9,TRBJ1-5,CASSVGGTGNQPQHF
15,TRBV11-2,TRBJ2-1,CASSLDPGGWNEQFF
13,TRBV2,TRBJ1-2,CASSGTGLQGYTF
14,TRBV29-1,TRBJ1-1,CSVVARLGVTEAFF